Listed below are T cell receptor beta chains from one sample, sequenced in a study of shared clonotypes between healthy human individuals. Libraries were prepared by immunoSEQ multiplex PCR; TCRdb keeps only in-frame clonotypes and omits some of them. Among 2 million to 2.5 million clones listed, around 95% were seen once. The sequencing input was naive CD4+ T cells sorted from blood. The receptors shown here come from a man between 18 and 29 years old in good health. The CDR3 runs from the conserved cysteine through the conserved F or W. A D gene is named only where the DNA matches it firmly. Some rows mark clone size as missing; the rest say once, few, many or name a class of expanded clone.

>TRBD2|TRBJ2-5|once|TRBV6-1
TGTGCCAGCAGTGACACGGGGGGCCAAGAGACCCAGTACTTC
CASSDTGGQETQYF
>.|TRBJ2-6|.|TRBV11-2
TGTGCCAGCAGCCGAACAGGAACCTCTGGGGCCAACGTCCTGACTTTC
CASSRTGTSGANVLTF
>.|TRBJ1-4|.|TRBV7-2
TGTGCCAGCAGCTTCGGGGTGCCTGAAAAACTGTTTTTT
CASSFGVPEKLFF
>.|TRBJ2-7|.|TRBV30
TGTGCCTGGAGTGGACAGGCTTTCTACGAGCAGTACTTC
CAWSGQAFYEQYF
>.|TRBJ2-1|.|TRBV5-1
TGCGCCAGCAGCTTAAGTGATCCTTCCTACAATGAGCAGTTCTTC
CASSLSDPSYNEQFF
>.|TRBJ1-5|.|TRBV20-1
TGTCAGCAGGGATGGAATCAGCCCCAGCATTTT
CQQGWNQPQHF
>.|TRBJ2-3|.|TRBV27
TGTGCCAGCAGCCCTTTCTGGGCAGCTAGCACAGATACGCAGTATTTT
CASSPFWAASTDTQYF
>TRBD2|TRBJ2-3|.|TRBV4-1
TGCGCCAGCAGCCAAACCCGACTAGCGGGGGGGCCTGATACGCAGTATTTT
CASSQTRLAGGPDTQYF
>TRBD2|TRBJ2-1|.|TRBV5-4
TGTGCCAGCAGCGGGACTAGCGGGGGGGCCGTGAATGAGCAGTTCTTC
CASSGTSGGAVNEQFF
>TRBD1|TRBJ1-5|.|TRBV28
TGTGCCAGCAGCCCGACAGGGGGTAGCAATCAGCCCCAGCATTTT
CASSPTGGSNQPQHF
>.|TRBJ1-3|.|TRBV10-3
TGTGCCATCAGTACAACACCGAACACCATATATTTT
CAISTTPNTIYF
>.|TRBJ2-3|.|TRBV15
TGTGCCACCAGCACCCCGGTTGTAGGGGTCCTGGGAGGTGGAGATACGCAGTATTTT
CATSTPVVGVLGGGDTQYF
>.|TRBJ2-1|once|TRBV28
TGTGCCAGCAGTTTCGTCGGGTCCTACAATGAGCAGTTCTTC
CASSFVGSYNEQFF
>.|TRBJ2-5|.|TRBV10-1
TGCGCCAGCAGTGAGTTCCACGGAGAGACCCAGTACTTC
CASSEFHGETQYF
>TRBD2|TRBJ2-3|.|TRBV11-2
TGTGCCAGCAGCTACGCTAGCGGGACTTTCCCAGATACGCAGTATTTT
CASSYASGTFPDTQYF
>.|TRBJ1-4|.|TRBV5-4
TGTGCCAGCAGCTTGGGAGCGGATAATGAAAAACTGTTTTTT
CASSLGADNEKLFF
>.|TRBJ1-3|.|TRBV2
TGTGCCAGCAGGGTCAGTACGTCCTCTGGAAACACCATATATTTT
CASRVSTSSGNTIYF
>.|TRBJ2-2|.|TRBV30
TGTGCCTGGAGTGTAATTGTAGGAGCCGGGGAGCTGTTTTTT
CAWSVIVGAGELFF
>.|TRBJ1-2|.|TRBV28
TGTGCCAGCAGTTCCTATTGGGACGACGACTATGGCTACACCTTC
CASSSYWDDDYGYTF